What follows are 26 T cell receptor beta chains derived from one specimen sequenced in a study of cytotoxic CD8 clonotypes in ibrutinib-treated CLL. Assay: immunoSEQ multiplex PCR; the TCRdb copy retains only in-frame clones and omits some. The table records 28,000 or so clones, roughly 60% of them present only once. The source material was PBMCs, sampled before ibrutinib treatment. The receptors were sampled from a human donor with chronic lymphocytic leukemia.

The genes are TRBV7-9 and TRBJ1-6; D is unresolved. The CDR3 spans 12 residues. Germline CDR1 reads SEHNR; CDR2 reads FQNEAQ (reference sequence). Trimming removed 11 bases from V and 10 bases from J, with 15 bases in between. The CDR3 nucleotides are TGTGCCGTGTCACCGGGCGGCTCACCCCTCCACTTT. It encodes CAVSPGGSPLHF.

The DNA for the CDR3 is TGCGCCAGCAGCTTGGGATTCCAGGGGGGATCCTACAATGAGCAGTTCTTC. This translates into CASSLGFQGGSYNEQFF. This sequence joins TRBV5-1 and TRBJ2-1; D perhaps matches TRBD1 (7 bases). The CDR3 length is 17 residues. Germline assignment: CDR1 SGHRS and CDR2 YFSETQ. V gave up 0 bases and J gave up 1 base, with 14 bases separating them.

The CDR3, as DNA: TGTGCCAGCAGCTTGGTGCTCTCTAAGCCCATGAACACTGAAGCTTTCTTT. Its protein product is CASSLVLSKPMNTEAFF. The chain recombines TRBV5-8 with TRBJ1-1; D remains unclear. This CDR3 has 17 residues. V was pared by 0 bases and J by 0 bases, with 15 bases between. Per the germline V gene, CDR1 is SGHTS and CDR2 is YDEGEE.

V gene TRBV5-6 combines with J gene TRBJ2-7; possible D gene TRBD1, 6 bases. V was cut by 4 bases and J by 0 bases, with 11 bases left in between. Germline CDR1 reads SGHDT; CDR2 reads YYEEEE. The CDR3 totals 14 residues. The CDR3 DNA follows: TGTGCCAGCAGCCCGAGGGGGAGCTCCTACGAGCAGTACTTC. It encodes CASSPRGSSYEQYF. The entire variable domain, with the rest obtained from reference TRBV5-6 and TRBJ2-7, is as follows: DAGVTQSPTHLIKTRGQQVTLRCSPKSGHDTVSWYQQALGQGPQFIFQYYEEEERQRGNFPDRFSGHQFPNYSSELNVNALLLGDSALYLCASSPRGSSYEQYFGPGTRLTVT.

The chain joins TRBV7-8 to TRBJ2-7; TRBD2 matches at 9 bases. Looked up from germline, CDR1 is SGHVS and CDR2 is FQNEAQ. The CDR3 spans 14 residues. The junction had 3 bases not matched to a gene; V was cut back by 4 bases and J by 2 bases. In DNA form, the CDR3 reads TGTGCCAGCAGCTCGCGGGAGGGCACCTACGAGCAGTACTTC. Amino acids: CASSSREGTYEQYF.

This rearrangement joins TRBV28 to TRBJ2-7; 8 bases agree with TRBD1. The J segment lost 5 bases and the V segment lost 2 bases, leaving 5 bases of the junction unmatched. Germline loops: CDR1 MDHEN, CDR2 SYDVKM. CDR3 length: 14 amino acids. The CDR3 coding sequence is TGTGCCAGCAGTTTAGGGGACAGGCGGAACGAGCAGTACTTC. Residues: CASSLGDRRNEQYF.

The V gene is TRBV18, the J gene TRBJ2-7, with 8 bases matching TRBD1. Germline trimming cut 6 bases from V and 3 bases from J; bases unmatched to any gene: 19. CDR1 and CDR2 (germline): KGHSH, LQKENI. The CDR3 has 18 residues. CDR3 DNA: TGTGCCAGCTCGACTGGGTTTCGGACAGGGAAAGACCTCTACGAGCAGTACTTC. It is translated as CASSTGFRTGKDLYEQYF.

The chain carries TRBV27 and TRBJ2-7, with TRBD1 matching 7 bases. The germline CDR1 and CDR2 sequences are MNHEY and SMNVEV (reference sequence). J gave up 7 bases and V 1 base, and 10 bases lay outside the gene matches. The CDR3 is made up of 15 amino acids. The CDR3: CASSLFGQVEGEQYF. CDR3 bases: TGTGCCAGCAGTTTATTCGGACAGGTTGAAGGGGAGCAGTACTTC.

V and J are TRBV19 and TRBJ2-3; 9 nucleotides align to TRBD1. CDR1 LNHDA and CDR2 SQIVND come from the germline V gene (reference sequence). CDR3 length: 19 residues. The J segment lost 2 bases and the V segment lost 5 bases, leaving 17 bases of the junction unmatched. CDR3 in DNA: TGTGCCAGTAGTCTGTACTCCCGACCGGGACAGGGTTCCACAGATACGCAGTATTTT. Translating gives CASSLYSRPGQGSTDTQYF.

The rearrangement joins TRBV10-3 to TRBJ2-1; 9 bases match TRBD1. Germline V gives CDR1 ENHRY, CDR2 SYGVKD. V was clipped by 6 bases and J by 6 bases; unmatched bases: 12. CDR3 length: 16 residues. The CDR3 here is CAISERRDRALNEQFF. DNA for the CDR3: TGTGCCATCAGCGAGAGGAGGGACAGGGCTCTCAATGAGCAGTTCTTC.

The V gene is TRBV27, the J gene TRBJ2-3; TRBD2 matches at 13 bases. The CDR3 totals 16 residues. Germline V CDR1 and CDR2: MNHEY, SMNVEV (reference sequence). Trimming cost V 5 bases and J 5 bases; bases outside gene matches: 7. The CDR3 loop is CASSIGLAGVKDTQYF. CDR3 DNA sequence: TGTGCCAGCAGTATTGGACTAGCGGGAGTGAAAGATACGCAGTATTTT.

This sequence joins TRBV9 and TRBJ2-3; TRBD1 matches at 8 bases. The CDR3 runs 15 residues. V was pared by 0 bases and J by 6 bases, with 6 bases of the junction left unmatched. Looked up from germline, CDR1 is SGDLS and CDR2 is YYNGEE. CDR3 region: CASSVAQGALDTQYF. The CDR3 DNA is TGTGCCAGCAGCGTAGCTCAGGGGGCCCTGGATACGCAGTATTTT.

This clone appeared a single time. The chain couples TRBV27 to TRBJ2-5; 12 bases match TRBD1. The germline V gene has CDR1 MNHEY and CDR2 SMNVEV (reference sequence). Germline trimming cut 6 bases from V and 5 bases from J; bases unmatched to any gene: 19. The CDR3 extends over 19 amino acids. As DNA, the CDR3 is TGTGCCAGCAGCCCAAGGGACAGGGGGCGGTTGGGTCCCGGGGAGACCCAGTACTTC. It yields the protein CASSPRDRGRLGPGETQYF.

This clone has only a few counts. This chain links TRBV28 with TRBJ1-4, with TRBD1 matching 9 bases. This CDR3 has 17 residues. Unmatched junction bases numbered 10, after V lost 5 bases and J lost 3 bases. CDR1 MDHEN and CDR2 SYDVKM come from the germline V gene. The CDR3: CASSPTGTGFANEKLFF. The CDR3 DNA reads TGTGCCAGCAGTCCCACCGGGACAGGGTTCGCTAATGAAAAACTGTTTTTT.

The chain employs TRBV7-6 and TRBJ2-1; D is perhaps TRBD2 (7 bases). This CDR3 is 15 amino acids long. The germline gives CDR1 SGHVS, CDR2 FNYEAQ. Between the trimmed V and J ends, which lost 0 bases and 4 bases, there was a span of 10 bases. Here the CDR3 reads CASSLAGGLYNEQFF. The CDR3 coding sequence is TGTGCCAGCAGCTTAGCGGGGGGGCTTTACAATGAGCAGTTCTTC.

The genes are TRBV2 and TRBJ2-7; maybe TRBD2 (6 bases). The CDR3 sequence is 14 residues long. Trimming removed 3 bases at V and 5 bases at J, with 14 bases between. Germline CDR1 and CDR2: SNHLY and FYNNEI. The DNA for the CDR3 is TGTGCCAGCAGTGAGCCCCTTTCTAGCGACGAGCAGTACTTC. This sequence encodes CASSEPLSSDEQYF.

The chain recombines TRBV4-1 with TRBJ2-2, with D perhaps TRBD1 or TRBD2 (5 bases each). V gave up 5 bases and J gave up 4 bases, with 11 bases separating them. This CDR3 is 14 amino acids long. CDR1 and CDR2 from the germline V gene are MGHRA and YSYEKL. The CDR3 DNA reads TGCGCCAGCAGCTGGCAGAGGGGCACCGGGGAGCTGTTTTTT. Translated: CASSWQRGTGELFF.

The rearrangement uses TRBV5-4 and TRBJ1-4, with 10 bases fitting TRBD1. The CDR3 is 14 amino acids. V dropped 4 bases and J dropped 8; count of bases not matched to a gene: 5. Germline V lookup: CDR1 SGHNT, CDR2 YYREEE (reference sequence). The CDR3 sequence: CASSRQGAIEKLFF. Written as DNA, the CDR3 is TGTGCCAGCAGCCGACAGGGGGCGATAGAAAAACTGTTTTTT.

The chain is built from TRBV4-2 and TRBJ1-4; D is unclear. Germline V gives CDR1 LGHNA, CDR2 YNFKEQ. V lost 0 bases to trimming and J lost 0 bases, with 5 bases between them. The CDR3 spans 15 residues. The DNA of the CDR3 is TGTGCCAGCAGCCAAGACTCCCCAACTAATGAAAAACTGTTTTTT. This gives the protein CASSQDSPTNEKLFF.

The chain employs TRBV28 and TRBJ2-4; D perhaps matches TRBD1 (7 bases). CDR1 is MDHEN and CDR2 is SYDVKM in the germline V gene. Trimming pared 3 bases from V and 8 bases from J, leaving 11 bases between. CDR3 size: 13 residues. The CDR3: CASSLEGTDIQYF. The CDR3 DNA reads TGTGCCAGCAGTTTGGAGGGGACAGACATTCAGTACTTC.

The V gene is TRBV6-4, the J gene TRBJ2-4; the D gene is possibly TRBD1 (6 bases). Germline V gives CDR1 MRHNA, CDR2 SNTAGT. This CDR3 contains 13 residues. Trimming took off 4 bases at V and 3 bases at J, with 7 bases between the two ends. The CDR3 is CASSAGDKNIQYF. The CDR3 nucleotides read TGTGCCAGCAGTGCAGGGGACAAAAACATTCAGTACTTC.

The chain has TRBV30 and TRBJ2-7; D is unresolved. V was shortened by 0 bases and J by 2 bases, with 11 bases between the two germline ends. The germline CDR1 and CDR2 sequences are GTSNPN and SVGIG (reference sequence). The CDR3 covers 14 residues. CDR3 sequence: CAWSVLPGPYEQYF. The CDR3 DNA reads TGTGCCTGGAGTGTTCTGCCAGGCCCCTACGAGCAGTACTTC.

This chain connects TRBV6-1 to TRBJ1-4; 7 nucleotides line up with TRBD1. The germline CDR1 and CDR2 sequences are MNHNS and SASEGT. V was clipped by 4 bases and J by 3 bases; unmatched bases: 8. The CDR3 contains 16 residues. In DNA, the CDR3 is TGTGCCAGCAGTGCACTTCGACAGGGATCTAATGAAAAACTGTTTTTT. Translated: CASSALRQGSNEKLFF.

This clone has only one observation. This chain joins TRBV6-5 and TRBJ1-2; D gene uncertain. Germline loops: CDR1 MNHEY, CDR2 SVGAGI. This CDR3 spans 13 amino acids. Trimming shortened V by 4 bases and J by 4 bases, and 10 bases separated the two germline ends. The CDR3 loop is CASSLRGSYGYTF. The CDR3 bases are TGTGCCAGCAGTTTACGGGGTAGCTATGGCTACACCTTC.

This clone was seen a handful of times. This sequence joins TRBV6-5 and TRBJ1-1, with D possibly matching TRBD1 (5 bases). The ends were cut back, 0 bases at V and 6 bases at J, with 17 bases in the middle. The V gene's germline CDR1 is MNHEY and CDR2 SVGAGI. CDR3 size: 16 residues. CDR3 sequence (DNA): TGTGCCAGCAGTTACTCGAGCTGGGGGGGTGGCGCTGAAGCTTTCTTT. Encoded protein: CASSYSSWGGGAEAFF.

This chain connects TRBV27 to TRBJ2-7; no clear D. The CDR3 is made up of 13 amino acids. Trimming shortened V by 3 bases and J by 2 bases, and 8 bases separated the two germline ends. Looked up from germline, CDR1 is MNHEY and CDR2 is SMNVEV (reference sequence). As DNA, the CDR3 is TGTGCCAGCAGTTTGGGTTCTCCCTACGAGCAGTACTTC. Protein sequence: CASSLGSPYEQYF.